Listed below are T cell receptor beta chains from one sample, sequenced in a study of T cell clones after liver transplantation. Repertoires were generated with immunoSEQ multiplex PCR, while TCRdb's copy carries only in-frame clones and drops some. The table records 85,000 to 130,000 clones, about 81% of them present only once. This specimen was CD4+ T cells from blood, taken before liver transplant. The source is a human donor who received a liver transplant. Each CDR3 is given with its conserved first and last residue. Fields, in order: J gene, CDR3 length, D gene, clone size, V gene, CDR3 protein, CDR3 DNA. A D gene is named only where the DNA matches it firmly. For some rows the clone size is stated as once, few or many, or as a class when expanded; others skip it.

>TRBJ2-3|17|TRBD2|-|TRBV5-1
CASSQGLAGGSTDTQYF
TGCGCCAGCAGCCAGGGACTAGCGGGAGGTAGCACAGATACGCAGTATTTT
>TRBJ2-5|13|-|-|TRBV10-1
CASNGVSRETQYF
TGCGCCAGCAACGGGGTTTCAAGGGAGACCCAGTACTTC
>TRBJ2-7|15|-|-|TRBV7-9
CASSLRGQGAYEQYF
TGTGCCAGCAGCTTAAGGGGCCAGGGAGCCTACGAGCAGTACTTC
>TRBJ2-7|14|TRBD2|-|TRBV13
CASATSGRVSEQYF
TGTGCCAGCGCTACAAGCGGGAGAGTCTCCGAGCAGTACTTC
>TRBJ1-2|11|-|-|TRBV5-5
CASSLLEGYTF
TGTGCCAGCAGCTTGTTGGAGGGCTACACCTTC
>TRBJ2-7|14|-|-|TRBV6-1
CASSEAHGAREQYF
TGTGCCAGCAGTGAAGCTCACGGTGCTCGCGAGCAGTACTTC
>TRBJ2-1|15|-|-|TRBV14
CASSQMGSSYNEQFF
TGTGCCAGCAGCCAGATGGGGAGCTCCTACAATGAGCAGTTCTTC
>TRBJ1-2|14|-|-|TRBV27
CASSSNVPGSGYTF
TGTGCCAGCAGCTCCAACGTCCCTGGGAGTGGCTACACCTTC
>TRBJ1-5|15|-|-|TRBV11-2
CASSLGGGGNQPQHF
TGTGCCAGCAGCTTAGGAGGCGGGGGCAATCAGCCCCAGCATTTT
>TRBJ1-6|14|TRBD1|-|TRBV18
CASSPRTGETPLHF
TGTGCCAGCTCACCCCGGACAGGCGAGACACCCCTCCACTTT
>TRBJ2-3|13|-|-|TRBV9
CASSASSTDTQYF
TGTGCCAGCAGCGCTTCTAGCACAGATACGCAGTATTTT
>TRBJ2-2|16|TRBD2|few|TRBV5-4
CASSQGLAANTGELFF
TGTGCCAGCAGCCAGGGACTAGCGGCGAACACCGGGGAGCTGTTTTTT
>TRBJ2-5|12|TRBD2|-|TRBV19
CASSKVGGSQYF
TGTGCCAGTAGTAAGGTGGGGGGGAGTCAGTACTTC
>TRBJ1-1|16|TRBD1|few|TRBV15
CATSRDSTGRYTEAFF
TGTGCCACCAGCAGGGACTCGACAGGGAGGTACACTGAAGCTTTCTTT
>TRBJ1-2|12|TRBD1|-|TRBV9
CASGQARYGYTF
TGTGCCAGCGGACAGGCTCGCTATGGCTACACCTTC
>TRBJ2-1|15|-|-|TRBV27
CASSSEGRRRNEQFF
TGTGCCAGCAGCTCGGAGGGCCGGCGGAGGAATGAGCAGTTCTTC
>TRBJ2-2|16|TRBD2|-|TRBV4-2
CASSPRFGRETGELFF
TGTGCCAGCAGCCCTAGATTCGGGAGGGAGACCGGGGAGCTGTTTTTT
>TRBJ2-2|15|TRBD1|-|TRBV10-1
CASSERTGSAGELFF
TGCGCCAGCAGTGAGAGGACAGGGAGTGCCGGGGAGCTGTTTTTT
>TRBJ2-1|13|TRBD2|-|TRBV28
CASSLWREAEQFF
TGTGCCAGCAGTTTATGGCGGGAGGCTGAGCAGTTCTTC
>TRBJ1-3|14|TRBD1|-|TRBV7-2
CASSEGTGRNTIYF
TGTGCCAGCAGCGAGGGGACAGGGAGAAACACCATATATTTT
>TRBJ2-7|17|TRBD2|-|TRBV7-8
CASSLPLRGGPSYEQYF
TGTGCCAGCAGCTTACCACTACGCGGGGGTCCCTCCTACGAGCAGTACTTC
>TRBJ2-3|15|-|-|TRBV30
CAWSVLAAPSDTQYF
TGTGCCTGGAGTGTACTAGCCGCACCGTCAGATACGCAGTATTTT
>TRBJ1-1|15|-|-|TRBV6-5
CASSFPGHSNTEAFF
TGTGCCAGCAGTTTTCCGGGACACTCGAACACTGAAGCTTTCTTT
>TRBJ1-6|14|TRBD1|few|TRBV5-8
CASSPGQTGSPLHF
TGTGCCAGCAGCCCGGGACAGACAGGATCACCCCTCCACTTT
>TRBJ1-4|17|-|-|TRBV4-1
CASSQESALGANEKLFF
TGCGCCAGCAGCCAAGAGTCGGCATTGGGGGCTAATGAAAAACTGTTTTTT
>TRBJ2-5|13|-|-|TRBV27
CASSFSSQETQYF
TGTGCCAGCAGTTTTAGCAGCCAAGAGACCCAGTACTTC
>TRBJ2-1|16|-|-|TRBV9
CASSVEDRLVYNEQFF
TGTGCCAGCAGCGTAGAGGATCGGTTGGTCTACAATGAGCAGTTCTTC
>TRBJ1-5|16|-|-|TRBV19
CASSILQGPGHQPQHF
TGTGCCAGTAGTATACTCCAGGGCCCTGGCCATCAGCCCCAGCATTTT
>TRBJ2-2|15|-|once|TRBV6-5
CASRRAPEGVGELFF
TGTGCCAGCAGACGGGCCCCGGAGGGGGTCGGGGAGCTGTTTTTT
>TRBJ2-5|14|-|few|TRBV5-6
CASSRPTTQETQYF
TGTGCCAGCAGCCGACCTACAACCCAAGAGACCCAGTACTTC
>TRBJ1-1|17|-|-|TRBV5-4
CASSLVPRAGASTEAFF
TGTGCCAGCAGCTTGGTCCCACGGGCGGGGGCCTCGACTGAAGCTTTCTTT
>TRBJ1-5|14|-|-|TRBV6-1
CASSVMDGNQPQHF
TGTGCCAGCAGTGTTATGGACGGAAATCAGCCCCAGCATTTT
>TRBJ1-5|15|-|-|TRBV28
CASSLRSGSNQPQHF
TGTGCCAGCAGTTTACGCTCAGGGAGCAATCAGCCCCAGCATTTT
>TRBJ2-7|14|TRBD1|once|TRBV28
CASSLTRTGSEQYF
TGTGCCAGCAGTTTAACTCGGACAGGGAGCGAGCAGTACTTC
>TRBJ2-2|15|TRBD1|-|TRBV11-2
CASSSARGNTGELFF
TGTGCCAGCAGCTCGGCCAGGGGGAATACCGGGGAGCTGTTTTTT
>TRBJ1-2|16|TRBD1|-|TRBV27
CASSPRTGILSYGYTF
TGTGCCAGCAGTCCTAGGACAGGGATCCTATCCTATGGCTACACCTTC
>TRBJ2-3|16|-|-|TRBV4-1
CASSQDQGRGTDTQYF
TGCGCCAGCAGCCAGGACCAGGGGCGGGGGACAGATACGCAGTATTTT